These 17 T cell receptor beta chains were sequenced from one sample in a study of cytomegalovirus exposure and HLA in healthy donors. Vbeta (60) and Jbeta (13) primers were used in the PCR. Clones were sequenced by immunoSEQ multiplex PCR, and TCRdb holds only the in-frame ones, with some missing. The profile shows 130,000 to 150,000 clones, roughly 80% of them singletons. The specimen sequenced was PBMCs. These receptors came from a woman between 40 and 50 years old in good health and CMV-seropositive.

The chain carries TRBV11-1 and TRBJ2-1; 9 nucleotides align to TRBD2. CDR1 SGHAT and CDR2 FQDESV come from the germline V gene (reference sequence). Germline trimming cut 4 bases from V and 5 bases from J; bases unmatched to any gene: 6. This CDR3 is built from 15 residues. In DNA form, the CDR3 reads TGTGCCAGCAGCTCCCGGACTAGCGTGAACAATGAGCAGTTCTTC. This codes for CASSSRTSVNNEQFF.

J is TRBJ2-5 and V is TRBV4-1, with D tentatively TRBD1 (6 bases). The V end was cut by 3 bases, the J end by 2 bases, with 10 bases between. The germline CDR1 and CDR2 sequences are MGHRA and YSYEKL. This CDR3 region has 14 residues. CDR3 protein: CASSHGTSQETQYF. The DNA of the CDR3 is TGCGCCAGCAGCCACGGGACATCACAAGAGACCCAGTACTTC.

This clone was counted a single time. In DNA form, the CDR3 reads TGTGCCAGCAGCCTCACGCGGGTTGACGAGCAGTACTTC. Its translation: CASSLTRVDEQYF. The chain carries TRBV7-2 and TRBJ2-7; D perhaps matches TRBD2 (5 bases). The CDR3 totals 13 residues. The V gene's germline CDR1 is SGHTA and CDR2 FQGNSA. The V end lost 5 bases, the J end lost 5 bases, and 13 bases lay between the germline ends.

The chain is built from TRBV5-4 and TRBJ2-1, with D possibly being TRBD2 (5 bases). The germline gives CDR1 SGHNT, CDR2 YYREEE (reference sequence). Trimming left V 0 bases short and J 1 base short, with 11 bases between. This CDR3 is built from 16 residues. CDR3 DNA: TGTGCCAGCAGCTTGGGAGGGCTGGGATCCTACAATGAGCAGTTCTTC. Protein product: CASSLGGLGSYNEQFF.

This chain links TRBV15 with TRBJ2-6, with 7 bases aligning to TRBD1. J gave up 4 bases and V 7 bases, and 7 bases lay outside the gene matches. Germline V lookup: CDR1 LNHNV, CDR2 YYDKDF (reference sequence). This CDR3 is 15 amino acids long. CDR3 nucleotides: TGTGCCACCACCGAGGGGGCGAGGGGGGCCAACGTCCTGACTTTC. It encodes CATTEGARGANVLTF.

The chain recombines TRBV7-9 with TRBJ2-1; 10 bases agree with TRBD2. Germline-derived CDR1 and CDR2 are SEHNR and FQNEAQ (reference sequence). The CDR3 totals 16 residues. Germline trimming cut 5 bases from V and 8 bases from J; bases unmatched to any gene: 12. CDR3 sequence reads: CASSTAGGGLTDEQFF. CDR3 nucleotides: TGTGCCAGCAGCACAGCGGGAGGGGGACTTACGGATGAGCAGTTCTTC. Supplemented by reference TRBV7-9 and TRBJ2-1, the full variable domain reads DTGVSQNPRHKITKRGQNVTFRCDPISEHNRLYWYRQTLGQGPEFLTYFQNEAQLEKSRLLSDRFSAERPKGSFSTLEIQRTEQGDSAMYLCASSTAGGGLTDEQFFGPGTRLTVL.

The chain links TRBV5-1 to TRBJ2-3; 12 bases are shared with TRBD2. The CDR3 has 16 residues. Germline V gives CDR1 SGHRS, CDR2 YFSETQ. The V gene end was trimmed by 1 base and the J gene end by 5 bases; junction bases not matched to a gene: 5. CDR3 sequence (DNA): TGCGCCAGCAGCTTGCAGACTAGCGGGAGTGGAGATACGCAGTATTTT. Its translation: CASSLQTSGSGDTQYF.

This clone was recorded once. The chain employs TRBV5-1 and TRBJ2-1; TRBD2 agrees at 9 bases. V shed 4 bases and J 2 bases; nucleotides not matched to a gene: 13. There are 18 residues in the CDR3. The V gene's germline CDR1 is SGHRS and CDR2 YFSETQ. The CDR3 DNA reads TGCGCCAGCAGCCCCCTTGTGGTAGCGGGAGCTACCTACAATGAGCAGTTCTTC. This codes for CASSPLVVAGATYNEQFF.

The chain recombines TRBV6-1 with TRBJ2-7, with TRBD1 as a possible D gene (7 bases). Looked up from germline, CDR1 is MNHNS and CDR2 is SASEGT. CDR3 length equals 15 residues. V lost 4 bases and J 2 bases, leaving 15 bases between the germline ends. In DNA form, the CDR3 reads TGTGCCAGCAGTGCGGAGGGGGCGCAGCCCTACGAGCAGTACTTC. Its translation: CASSAEGAQPYEQYF.

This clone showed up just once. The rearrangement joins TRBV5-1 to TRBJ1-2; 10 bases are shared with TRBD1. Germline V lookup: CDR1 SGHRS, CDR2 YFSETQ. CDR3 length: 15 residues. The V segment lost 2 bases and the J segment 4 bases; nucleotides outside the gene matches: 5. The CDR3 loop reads CASSFSGTGVYGYTF. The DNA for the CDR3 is TGCGCCAGCAGCTTCTCCGGGACAGGGGTCTATGGCTACACCTTC.

In DNA form, the CDR3 reads TGTGCCAGTAGTATAGCCATTTACACTGAAGCTTTCTTT. Its translation is CASSIAIYTEAFF. The genes are TRBV19 and TRBJ1-1; unclear D gene. The ends were cut back, 1 base at V and 3 bases at J, with 6 bases in the middle. CDR3 size: 13 residues. Germline V gives CDR1 LNHDA, CDR2 SQIVND (reference sequence).

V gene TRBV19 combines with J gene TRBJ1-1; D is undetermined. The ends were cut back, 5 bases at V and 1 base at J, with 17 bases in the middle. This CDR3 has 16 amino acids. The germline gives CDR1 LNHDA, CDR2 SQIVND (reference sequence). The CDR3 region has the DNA TGTGCCAGTAGTCCAAAAGGAGCAGCTTGGAACACTGAAGCTTTCTTT. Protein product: CASSPKGAAWNTEAFF.

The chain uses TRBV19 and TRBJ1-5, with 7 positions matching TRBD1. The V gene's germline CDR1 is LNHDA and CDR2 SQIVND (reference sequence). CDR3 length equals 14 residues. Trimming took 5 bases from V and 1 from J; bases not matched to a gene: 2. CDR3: CASSSTGSNQPQHF. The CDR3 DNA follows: TGTGCCAGTAGTTCGACAGGGAGCAATCAGCCCCAGCATTTT.

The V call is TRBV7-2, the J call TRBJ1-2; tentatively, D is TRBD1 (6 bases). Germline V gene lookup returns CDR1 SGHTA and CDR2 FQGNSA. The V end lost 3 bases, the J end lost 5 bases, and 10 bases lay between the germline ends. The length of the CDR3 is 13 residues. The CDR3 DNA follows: TGTGCCAGCAGCTTGGACAGCCGATATGGCTACACCTTC. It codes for CASSLDSRYGYTF.

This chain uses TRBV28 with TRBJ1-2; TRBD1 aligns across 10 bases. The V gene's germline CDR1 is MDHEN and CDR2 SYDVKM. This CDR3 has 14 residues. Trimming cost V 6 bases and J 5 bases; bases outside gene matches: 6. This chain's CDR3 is CASSRQGAGYGYTF. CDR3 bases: TGTGCCAGCAGCCGACAGGGGGCGGGGTATGGCTACACCTTC.

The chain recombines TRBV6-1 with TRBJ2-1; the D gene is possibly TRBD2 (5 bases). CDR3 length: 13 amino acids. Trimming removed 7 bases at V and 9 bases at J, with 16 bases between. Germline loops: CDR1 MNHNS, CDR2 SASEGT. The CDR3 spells CASNEGLYGEQFF. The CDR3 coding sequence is TGTGCCAGCAACGAGGGCCTATACGGTGAGCAGTTCTTC.

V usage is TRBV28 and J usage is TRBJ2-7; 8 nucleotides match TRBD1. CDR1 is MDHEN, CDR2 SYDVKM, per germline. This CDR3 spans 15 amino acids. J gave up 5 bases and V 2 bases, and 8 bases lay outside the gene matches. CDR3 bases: TGTGCCAGCAGTTTAAGAGGACAGGGCCCCGACGAGCAGTACTTC. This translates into CASSLRGQGPDEQYF.